A selection of T cell receptor beta chains follows, all from one sample in a study of T cell responses to AZD1222 COVID-19 vaccine. Profiled with immunoSEQ multiplex PCR; TCRdb holds only in-frame clones, not every one. The sample has 80,000 to 100,000 clones, about 88% seen once; the top ten hold approximately 5%. Sequences were derived from peripheral blood, sampled 28 days after the second AZD1222 dose. The receptors come from an adult who received the AZD1222 COVID-19 vaccine. Both conserved end residues are part of each CDR3. A D gene is named only where the DNA matches it firmly. Expanded clones get a size class; other rows say once, few or many, or leave the size out.

v_gene	abundance	d_gene	j_gene	CDR3aa	CDR3nt
TRBV7-9	-	TRBD2	TRBJ2-3	CASSPSRGGPIDTQYF	TGTGCCAGCAGCCCGTCCCGCGGGGGGCCTATAGATACGCAGTATTTT
TRBV9	once	-	TRBJ2-2	CASSVDRSYTGELFF	TGTGCCAGCAGCGTTGACAGGAGTTACACCGGGGAGCTGTTTTTT
TRBV19	few	-	TRBJ1-1	CASSRDGTNTEAFF	TGTGCCAGTAGTAGGGACGGGACAAACACTGAAGCTTTCTTT
TRBV4-2	-	-	TRBJ2-1	CASSQDRGFYNEQFF	TGTGCCAGCAGCCAAGATAGGGGCTTCTACAATGAGCAGTTCTTC